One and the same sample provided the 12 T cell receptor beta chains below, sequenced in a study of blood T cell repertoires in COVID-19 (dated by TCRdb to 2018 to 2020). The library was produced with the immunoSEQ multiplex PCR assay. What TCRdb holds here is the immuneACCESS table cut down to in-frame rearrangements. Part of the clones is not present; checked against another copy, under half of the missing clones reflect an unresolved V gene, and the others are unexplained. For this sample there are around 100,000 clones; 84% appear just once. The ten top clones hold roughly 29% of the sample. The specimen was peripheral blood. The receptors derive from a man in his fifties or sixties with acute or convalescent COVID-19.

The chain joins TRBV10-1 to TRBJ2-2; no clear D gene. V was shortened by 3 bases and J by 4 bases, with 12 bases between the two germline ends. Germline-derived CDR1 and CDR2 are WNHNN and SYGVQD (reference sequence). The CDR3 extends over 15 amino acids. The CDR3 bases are TGCGCCAGCAGTGAAAACAGATTAATCACCGGGGAGCTGTTTTTT. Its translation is CASSENRLITGELFF.

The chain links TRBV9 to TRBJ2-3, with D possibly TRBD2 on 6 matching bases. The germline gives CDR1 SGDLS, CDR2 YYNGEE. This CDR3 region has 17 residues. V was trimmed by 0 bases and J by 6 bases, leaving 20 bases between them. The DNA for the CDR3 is TGTGCCAGCAGCGTAGTCGGCGGGATAAGTCTTCCGGATACGCAGTATTTT. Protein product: CASSVVGGISLPDTQYF. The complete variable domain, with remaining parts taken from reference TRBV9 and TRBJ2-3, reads DSGVTQTPKHLITATGQRVTLRCSPRSGDLSVYWYQQSLDQGLQFLIQYYNGEERAKGNILERFSAQQFPDLHSELNLSSLELGDSALYFCASSVVGGISLPDTQYFGPGTRLTVL.

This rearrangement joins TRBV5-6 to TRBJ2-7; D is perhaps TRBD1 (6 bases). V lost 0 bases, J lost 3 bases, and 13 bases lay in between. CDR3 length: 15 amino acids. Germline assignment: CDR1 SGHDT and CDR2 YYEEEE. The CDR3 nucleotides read TGTGCCAGCAGCTTGGCCGCTCAGGGGAACTACGAGCAGTACTTC. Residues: CASSLAAQGNYEQYF. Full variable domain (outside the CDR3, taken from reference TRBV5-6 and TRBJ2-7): DAGVTQSPTHLIKTRGQQVTLRCSPKSGHDTVSWYQQALGQGPQFIFQYYEEEERQRGNFPDRFSGHQFPNYSSELNVNALLLGDSALYLCASSLAAQGNYEQYFGPGTRLTVT.

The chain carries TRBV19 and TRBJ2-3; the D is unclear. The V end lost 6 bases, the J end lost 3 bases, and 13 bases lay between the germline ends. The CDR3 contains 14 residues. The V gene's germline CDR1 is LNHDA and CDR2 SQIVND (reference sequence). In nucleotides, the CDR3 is TGTGCCAGTAGCCCCCTCGACTCGACAGATACGCAGTATTTT. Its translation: CASSPLDSTDTQYF.

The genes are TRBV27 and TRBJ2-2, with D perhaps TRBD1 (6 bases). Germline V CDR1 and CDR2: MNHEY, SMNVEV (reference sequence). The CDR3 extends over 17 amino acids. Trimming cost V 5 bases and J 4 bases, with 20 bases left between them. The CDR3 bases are TGTGCCAGCAGTGCCACGCGACAGGAATTGGGCACCGGGGAGCTGTTTTTT. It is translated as CASSATRQELGTGELFF.

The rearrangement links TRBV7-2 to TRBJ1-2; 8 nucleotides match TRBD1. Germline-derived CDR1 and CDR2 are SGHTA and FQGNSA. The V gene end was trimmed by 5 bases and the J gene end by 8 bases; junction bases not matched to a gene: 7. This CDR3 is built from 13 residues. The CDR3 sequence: CASSPQGGLGYTF. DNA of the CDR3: TGTGCCAGCAGCCCACAGGGGGGTTTGGGCTACACCTTC.

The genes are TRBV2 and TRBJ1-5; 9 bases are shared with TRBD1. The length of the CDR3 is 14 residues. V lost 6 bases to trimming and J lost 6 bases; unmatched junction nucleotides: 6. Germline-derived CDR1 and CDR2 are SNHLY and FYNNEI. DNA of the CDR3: TGTGCCAGCAGGGGACAGGGCGAGACTCAGCCCCAGCATTTT. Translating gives CASRGQGETQPQHF.

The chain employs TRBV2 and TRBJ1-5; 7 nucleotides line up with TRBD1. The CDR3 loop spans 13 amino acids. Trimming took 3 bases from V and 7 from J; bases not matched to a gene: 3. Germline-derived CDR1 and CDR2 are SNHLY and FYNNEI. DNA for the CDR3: TGTGCCAGCAGTGACAACAGGGGACAGCCCCAGCATTTT. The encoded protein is CASSDNRGQPQHF.

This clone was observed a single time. The CDR3 is CATTRTAANYGYTF. CDR3 nucleotides: TGTGCCACGACCAGGACAGCAGCTAACTATGGCTACACCTTC. The chain carries TRBV6-5 and TRBJ1-2; a weak D match, TRBD1 (6 bases). The germline gives CDR1 MNHEY, CDR2 SVGAGI. The CDR3 has 14 amino acids. V lost 10 bases, J lost 0 bases, and 15 bases lay in between.

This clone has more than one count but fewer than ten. The CDR3 sequence is CASSLALGPRTGGDPEAFF. The CDR3 region has the DNA TGTGCCAGCAGCTTAGCGTTGGGGCCCAGGACAGGGGGCGATCCTGAAGCTTTCTTT. The chain carries TRBV7-9 and TRBJ1-1; 11 bases are shared with TRBD1. The trim removed 0 bases at V and 6 bases at J, leaving 15 bases unmatched. CDR3 length: 19 amino acids. CDR1 is SEHNR and CDR2 is FQNEAQ in the germline V gene (reference sequence).

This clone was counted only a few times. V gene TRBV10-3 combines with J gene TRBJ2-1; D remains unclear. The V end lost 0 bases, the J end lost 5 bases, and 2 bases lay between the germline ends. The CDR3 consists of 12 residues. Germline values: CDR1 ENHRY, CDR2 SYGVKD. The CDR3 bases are TGTGCCATCAGTGAGTCTAACAATGAGCAGTTCTTC. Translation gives CAISESNNEQFF.

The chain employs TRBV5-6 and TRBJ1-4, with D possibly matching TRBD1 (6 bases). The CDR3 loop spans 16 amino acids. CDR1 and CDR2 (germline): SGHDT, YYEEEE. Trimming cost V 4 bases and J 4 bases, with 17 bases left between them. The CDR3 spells CASSPRTASFNEKLFF. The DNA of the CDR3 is TGTGCCAGCAGCCCTCGGACAGCCAGCTTTAATGAAAAACTGTTTTTT.